This is a list of T cell receptor beta chains from one sample in a study of T cell repertoires in cytomegalovirus infection. TCRdb reanalysed the reads using MiXCR and keeps one entry per CDR3 protein. Counted here are approximately 250,000 distinct CDR3 sequences, approximately 13% occurring once; the ten biggest clones make up 1.5% to 2%. Material for sequencing was PBMCs. The receptors were sampled from a human donor in good health (CMV status not recorded). Some clones in this sample may be carry-over from other donors' samples. Each CDR3 is given with its conserved first and last residue.

>TRBJ2-1|TRBV27
CASSLMQGVPKISYNEQFF
>TRBJ1-1|TRBV5-1
CASSLVRGGTGGTLNTEAFF
>TRBJ1-5|TRBV7-2
CASSLQGGQPQHF
>TRBJ2-5|TRBV7-2
CATGQGPGGETQYF
>TRBJ2-3|TRBV7-3
CASSLNREGTQYF
>TRBJ1-5|TRBV12-3/TRBV12-4
CASSFHSNQPQHF
>TRBJ2-2|TRBV19
CASSPGPYTGELFF
>TRBJ2-1|TRBV7-2
CASSTRTGERNEQFF
>TRBJ2-5|TRBV5-1
CASSNVDGTQETQYF
>TRBJ2-5|TRBV18
CASSPLGTEETQYF
>TRBJ2-7|TRBV7-2
CASSGGTGTYEQYF
>TRBJ1-1|TRBV15
CATSRGQGQANTEAFF
>TRBJ1-5|TRBV28
CASSSGPDGNQPQHF
>TRBJ2-3|TRBV7-2
CASSLGSEGATQYF
>TRBJ2-7|TRBV28
CASSSLTGGASYEQYF
>TRBJ1-6|TRBV6-2/TRBV6-3
CASSRPRTAGNSPLHF
>TRBJ1-2|TRBV29-1
CSVGRDSTGGYTF
>TRBJ2-1|TRBV11-3
CASSPRLGRLAGVNEQFF
>TRBJ1-2|TRBV28
CASRGGFYGYTF
>TRBJ1-1|TRBV20-1
CSATRGTGVTEAFF
>TRBJ2-7|TRBV28
CASTFPGGGEQYF
>TRBJ2-2|TRBV6-2/TRBV6-3
CASSPTWGELFF
>TRBJ1-6|TRBV2
CASSAGSPLHF
>TRBJ1-2|TRBV19
CASTDSRLSSFYGYTF
>TRBJ1-6|TRBV12-3/TRBV12-4
CASSPQWGRNSPLHF
>TRBJ2-1|TRBV20-1
CSANPPGQTYNEQFF
>TRBJ2-7|TRBV14
CASSQEARSHEQYF
>TRBJ2-2|TRBV11-3
CASSLLLGGELFF
>TRBJ1-1|TRBV20-1
CSARDPLQGGTTEAFF
>TRBJ1-2|TRBV27
CASSPGRNYGYTF
>TRBJ2-2|TRBV19
CASSPRKLSDGELFF
>TRBJ2-4|TRBV28
CASSGSTGAGIQYF
>TRBJ1-6|TRBV12-3/TRBV12-4
CASSSRRSANSPLHF
>TRBJ2-5|TRBV19
CASSRLGGETQYF
>TRBJ1-1|TRBV5-1
CASSPERVTEAFF
>TRBJ1-5|TRBV12-5
CASGFDRSNQPQHF
>TRBJ1-2|TRBV29-1
CSALTGGVDGYTF
>TRBJ1-2|TRBV11-2
CASSFEGDPYGYTF
>TRBJ1-1|TRBV2
CASSAPYAEIEAFF
>TRBJ2-7|TRBV5-6
CASSFASGSYEQYF
>TRBJ2-5|TRBV11-2
CASSFGTSGGREETQYF
>TRBJ2-3|TRBV6-2/TRBV6-3
CASSYSSRGTDTQYF
>TRBJ1-5|TRBV7-2
CASSSAPSNQPQHF
>TRBJ2-2|TRBV6-1
CASSEALDRAGGELFF
>TRBJ2-1|TRBV3-1
CASSQAYGSSSYNEQFF
>TRBJ2-2|TRBV7-2
CASSPQGANTGELFF
>TRBJ1-2|TRBV11-2
CASSLRGPGYTF
>TRBJ1-5|TRBV28
CASSSGSGGWNQPQHF
>TRBJ1-1|TRBV29-1
CSAVREPQLNTEAFF
>TRBJ1-4|TRBV7-2
CASSSSQGGGNEKLFF
>TRBJ2-7|TRBV2
CASSEALREANF
>TRBJ2-5|TRBV14
CASSEGQTRTQYF